This section outlines one T cell receptor beta chain sequence together with its context. Its matching antigen is unknown. Given the absence of the conserved phenylalanine or tryptophan at the CDR3 end, a read error is likely. This sample is part of a study of T cells in Graves' hyperthyroidism and ophthalmopathy. The CDR3 covers 14 residues. V was shortened by 9 bases and J by 4 bases, with 18 bases between the two germline ends. Broader study findings: Ophthalmopathy was distinguished from stable hyperthyroidism by 13 V-J signatures.

Using RNA transcripts as the source, TCR beta CDR3 regions were amplified. A set of HTBI primers served as the primers for a first-round RT-PCR of the TCR CDR3. TCRdb ran MiXCR on the multiplex PCR reads and lists one entry per CDR3 protein. The sample records roughly 38,000 distinct CDR3 sequences, roughly 50% being singletons. The TCR comes from a woman aged 45-65 years with Graves' hyperthyroidism that later progressed to Graves' ophthalmopathy. Sequencing was carried out using blood. V and J are TRBV12-3 or TRBV12-4 and TRBJ2-5; D uncertain. CDR3 DNA sequence: TGTGCCAGAAGTCGCCCAGCCTCCTTAGAGACCCAGTACTAC. This gives the protein CARSRPASLETQYY.